This T cell receptor (beta chain) originates from a study of cytomegalovirus exposure and HLA in healthy donors. This CDR3 region has 13 residues. Germline V lookup: CDR1 MNHNY, CDR2 SVGAGI (reference sequence). V gave up 0 bases and J gave up 7 bases, with 7 bases separating them. Whole-study findings and limits: High specificity and sensitivity for cytomegalovirus status were reported for the classifier. In vitro assays verified that a few CMV-associated chains recognized CMV antigens specifically. Rare TCR sequences dominated, though some public TCRs recurred in many donors. Investigators reported 150 to 200 TCR beta chains as tied to cytomegalovirus.

TCRdb's table, derived via immunoSEQ multiplex PCR, lists solely in-frame clones and lacks some. The sample consists of hundreds of thousands of clones, 87% of them appearing once. A remark on this clone: Its matching antigen is unknown.

The sample consisted of PBMCs. V gene TRBV6-6 combines with J gene TRBJ1-5; the D is unclear. The sequence derives from a man between 18 and 29 years old in good health and CMV-seropositive. The CDR3 DNA is TGTGCCAGCAGTTACTCGATCGGCCAGCCCCAGCATTTT. Encoded protein: CASSYSIGQPQHF.